A single sample is the source of the 29 T cell receptor beta chains below, sequenced in a study of cytomegalovirus exposure and HLA in healthy donors. Primers included in the PCR were 60 Vbeta and 13 Jbeta primers. Some clones are missing from TCRdb's copy, which holds only in-frame ones; the method was immunoSEQ multiplex PCR. Among some 170,000 clones listed, about 77% were seen once. Sequencing input: PBMCs. These receptors were collected from a female donor in good health and CMV-seronegative.

The J gene is TRBJ1-2, the V gene TRBV2, with a tentative D call TRBD1 (5 bases). CDR3 length: 13 residues. The germline CDR1 and CDR2 sequences are SNHLY and FYNNEI. Trimming cost V 6 bases and J 10 bases, with 18 bases left between them. CDR3 in DNA: TGTGCCAGCAGCCTGGACAATCTTGGATCCTACACCTTC. This gives the protein CASSLDNLGSYTF.

The J gene is TRBJ2-7, the V gene TRBV19; D is possibly TRBD1 (6 bases). Germline V lookup: CDR1 LNHDA, CDR2 SQIVND (reference sequence). The CDR3 contains 16 residues. Trimming took 4 bases from V and 2 from J, leaving 18 bases between them. This CDR3 reads CASSTFTGHAAYEQYF. Written as DNA, the CDR3 is TGTGCCAGTAGTACCTTCACGGGACATGCTGCCTACGAGCAGTACTTC.

This chain uses TRBV9 with TRBJ2-5; 11 bases match TRBD1. The ends lost 2 bases at V and 1 base at J; junction bases unmatched: 10. There are 18 residues in the CDR3. Germline values: CDR1 SGDLS, CDR2 YYNGEE. The CDR3 region has the DNA TGTGCCAGCAGCGTTTCATATCCGGGACAGGGGGTCCAAGAGACCCAGTACTTC. It is translated as CASSVSYPGQGVQETQYF.

This rearrangement joins TRBV5-4 to TRBJ2-1; 7 nucleotides agree with TRBD2. The CDR3 is made up of 14 amino acids. In germline, CDR1 is SGHNT, CDR2 YYREEE (reference sequence). J lost 9 bases, V lost 4 bases, and 10 bases had no gene match. CDR3 sequence: CASSKRGVRGEQFF. The CDR3 nucleotides are TGTGCCAGCAGCAAACGGGGGGTCCGGGGTGAGCAGTTCTTC.

This chain joins TRBV19 and TRBJ1-1; no reliable D call. The CDR3 spans 14 residues. Germline V gene sequence: CDR1 LNHDA, CDR2 SQIVND (reference sequence). V was clipped by 5 bases and J by 0 bases, with 10 bases between them. The CDR3 bases are TGTGCCAGTAGTCCTGGGCTTATGAACACTGAAGCTTTCTTT. This gives the protein CASSPGLMNTEAFF.

The chain combines TRBV10-2 with TRBJ2-7; D might be TRBD2 (5 bases). V lost 6 bases and J lost 3, with 12 bases in between. The germline V gene encodes CDR1 WSHSY and CDR2 SAAADI. The CDR3 totals 13 residues. DNA for the CDR3: TGCGCCAGCAGCGTACTAGGAAGCTACGAGCAGTACTTC. Translated: CASSVLGSYEQYF.

The chain has TRBV4-3 and TRBJ2-7; tentative D call: TRBD1 (6 bases). This CDR3 contains 16 residues. The V end lost 0 bases, the J end lost 4 bases, and 16 bases lay between the germline ends. Germline V gene data show CDR1 as LGHNA and CDR2 as YSLEER. The chain's CDR3 is CASSQDRRTEFYEQYF. The CDR3 coding sequence is TGCGCCAGCAGCCAAGATCGTCGGACAGAGTTTTACGAGCAGTACTTC.

The chain combines TRBV28 with TRBJ2-7; D perhaps matches TRBD1 (6 bases). Germline V gene data show CDR1 as MDHEN and CDR2 as SYDVKM. V gave up 6 bases and J gave up 1 base, with 16 bases separating them. CDR3 size: 15 residues. CDR3 loop: CASSLARDTSYEQYF. For the CDR3, the DNA is TGTGCCAGCAGCCTTGCCCGGGACACGTCCTACGAGCAGTACTTC. The whole variable domain, filled in from reference TRBV28 and TRBJ2-7, reads DVKVTQSSRYLVKRTGEKVFLECVQDMDHENMFWYRQDPGLGLRLIYFSYDVKMKEKGDIPEGYSVSREKKERFSLILESASTNQTSMYLCASSLARDTSYEQYFGPGTRLTVT.

V and J are TRBV5-5 and TRBJ2-1; 10 bases align to TRBD2. The CDR3 covers 16 residues. From germline, CDR1 is SGHKS and CDR2 YYEKEE (reference sequence). After removal of 4 bases from V and 4 bases from J, the junction contained 8 bases not matched to a gene. The CDR3 protein is CASSPGGAGGYNEQFF. CDR3 bases: TGTGCCAGCAGCCCCGGGGGAGCGGGGGGGTACAATGAGCAGTTCTTC.

The chain employs TRBV5-8 and TRBJ1-5, with 8 bases lining up with TRBD1. The CDR3 extends over 15 amino acids. The V gene end was trimmed by 5 bases and the J gene end by 5 bases; junction bases not matched to a gene: 9. From germline, CDR1 is SGHTS and CDR2 YDEGEE. CDR3 protein: CASSSGTGKDQPQHF. The CDR3 DNA is TGTGCCAGCAGTTCCGGGACAGGAAAGGATCAGCCCCAGCATTTT.

J is TRBJ2-5 and V is TRBV5-1; possible D gene TRBD1, 5 bases. V shed 1 base and J shed 2 bases, with 12 bases lying between them. Germline assignment: CDR1 SGHRS and CDR2 YFSETQ. This CDR3 has 15 residues. The CDR3 sequence: CASSLRGHPQETQYF. CDR3 in DNA: TGCGCCAGCAGCTTGCGCGGACACCCGCAAGAGACCCAGTACTTC.

V usage is TRBV6-5 and J usage is TRBJ2-2, with 8 bases identical to TRBD2. Germline values: CDR1 MNHEY, CDR2 SVGAGI. V lost 9 bases, J lost 4 bases, and 10 bases stayed unmatched. This CDR3 contains 15 residues. The CDR3, as DNA: TGTGCCAGGGAATCGGGGCTAGCGGGCACCGGGGAGCTGTTTTTT. Amino acid sequence: CARESGLAGTGELFF.

This clone was observed a few times. This specimen includes other DNA sequences encoding the same CDR3. V and J are TRBV18 and TRBJ1-2; D gene ambiguous. The V and J ends lost 5 bases and 5 bases respectively, with 6 bases between them. Germline-derived CDR1 and CDR2 are KGHSH and LQKENI. The CDR3 has 11 amino acids. CDR3 sequence reads: CASSTEYGYTF. The CDR3 DNA is TGTGCCAGCTCAACAGAGTATGGCTACACCTTC.

For the CDR3, the DNA is TGTGCCAGCAGCCGCGGACAGAATCAGCCCCAGCATTTT. Translation: CASSRGQNQPQHF. The rearrangement joins TRBV7-8 to TRBJ1-5; tentative D call: TRBD1 (6 bases). Trimming left V 5 bases short and J 4 bases short, with 9 bases between. CDR1 is SGHVS, CDR2 FQNEAQ, per germline. There are 13 residues in the CDR3. The whole variable domain, remainder taken from reference TRBV7-8 and TRBJ1-5, is GAGVSQSPRYKVAKRGQDVALRCDPISGHVSLFWYQQALGQGPEFLTYFQNEAQLDKSGLPSDRFFAERPEGSVSTLKIQRTQQEDSAVYLCASSRGQNQPQHFGDGTRLSIL.

This clone was counted only a few times. The chain couples TRBV7-2 to TRBJ2-4, with D perhaps TRBD1 (5 bases). V shed 1 base and J shed 9 bases, with 10 bases lying between them. CDR3 length: 13 amino acids. Germline V gene lookup returns CDR1 SGHTA and CDR2 FQGNSA. CDR3 nucleotide sequence: TGTGCCAGCAGCTTAGGACGTCAGGGCATTCAGTACTTC. This sequence encodes CASSLGRQGIQYF.

As regards this clone: A junction boundary mismatches the germline segment, possibly from a read error. The genes are TRBV7-9 and TRBJ2-7, with unresolved D. This CDR3 is built from 14 residues. Germline V lookup: CDR1 SEHNR, CDR2 FQNEAQ (reference sequence). Written as DNA, the CDR3 is TGTTCCAGCAGCTTCTACAGCAGCTCCTACGAGCAGTACTTC. Translation: CSSSFYSSSYEQYF.

This clone was recorded only once. The J gene is TRBJ2-2, the V gene TRBV11-1, with TRBD2 identical over 10 bases. Germline V gives CDR1 SGHAT, CDR2 FQDESV (reference sequence). The CDR3 runs 19 residues. The CDR3 region has the DNA TGTGCGACTTTCCCGTTTGGGGCTAGCGGGGGCGCGAACACCGGGGAGCTGTTTTTT. It encodes CATFPFGASGGANTGELFF.

In this sample, this clone turned up a few times. The chain joins TRBV2 to TRBJ2-5, with TRBD2 identical over 11 bases. With V trimmed by 10 bases and J by 1 base, 5 bases remained unmatched. CDR3 size: 14 residues. Germline V CDR1 and CDR2: SNHLY, FYNNEI. CDR3: CATNSGRAQETQYF. CDR3 coding DNA: TGTGCCACTAATAGCGGGAGGGCCCAAGAGACCCAGTACTTC.

This clone was recorded only once. The chain has TRBV5-4 and TRBJ2-5; 9 nucleotides match TRBD2. Near its end, the DNA agrees better with TRBJ2-7, so the J call may be wrong. The CDR3 runs to 16 residues. Germline V CDR1 and CDR2: SGHNT, YYREEE (reference sequence). This CDR3 is CASSRAGGTSSYEQYF. CDR3 sequence (DNA): TGTGCCAGCAGTCGAGCGGGGGGCACCAGCTCCTACGAGCAGTACTTC.

The CDR3 DNA reads TGTGCCAGCAGCGTAGGAGGGAGGGCCTATGGCTACACCTTC. Encoded protein: CASSVGGRAYGYTF. The J gene is TRBJ1-2, the V gene TRBV9, with no clear D. V was shortened by 0 bases and J by 4 bases, with 10 bases between the two germline ends. CDR1 and CDR2 (germline): SGDLS, YYNGEE. CDR3 length: 14 amino acids.

The gene calls are TRBV7-9 and TRBJ2-1, with TRBD2 identical over 8 bases. Trimming cost V 3 bases and J 4 bases; bases outside gene matches: 5. Germline loops: CDR1 SEHNR, CDR2 FQNEAQ (reference sequence). The CDR3 contains 15 residues. The CDR3 region has the DNA TGTGCCAGCAGCTTCGGCGGGGGGACTTACAATGAGCAGTTCTTC. It is translated as CASSFGGGTYNEQFF. The complete variable domain, with remaining parts taken from reference TRBV7-9 and TRBJ2-1, reads DTGVSQNPRHKITKRGQNVTFRCDPISEHNRLYWYRQTLGQGPEFLTYFQNEAQLEKSRLLSDRFSAERPKGSFSTLEIQRTEQGDSAMYLCASSFGGGTYNEQFFGPGTRLTVL.

The J gene is TRBJ2-7, the V gene TRBV4-1; TRBD2 matches at 11 bases. This CDR3 contains 18 residues. Trimming cost V 1 base and J 0 bases; bases outside gene matches: 8. Germline V gives CDR1 MGHRA, CDR2 YSYEKL. CDR3 sequence (DNA): TGCGCCAGCAGCCAAGCTACTAGCGGGGGCTTCAGCTCCTACGAGCAGTACTTC. Its protein is CASSQATSGGFSSYEQYF.

CDR3 residues: CASRLGGAGQPQHF. Written as DNA, the CDR3 is TGTGCCAGCAGACTAGGGGGGGCGGGTCAGCCCCAGCATTTT. This rearrangement joins TRBV2 to TRBJ1-5; TRBD1 is a possible D gene (6 bases). Germline V CDR1 and CDR2: SNHLY, FYNNEI. V was cut by 6 bases and J by 6 bases, with 15 bases left in between. The CDR3 has 14 residues.

The V and J genes are TRBV29-1 and TRBJ2-3; tentatively, D is TRBD1 (6 bases). Germline CDR1 and CDR2: SQVTM and ANQGSEA. Deletions cut 5 bases from V and 2 bases from J, with 14 bases between. This CDR3 is built from 14 residues. CDR3 sequence: CSVSQGWDTDTQYF. CDR3 nucleotide sequence: TGCAGCGTTTCCCAGGGGTGGGACACAGATACGCAGTATTTT.

The chain employs TRBV30 and TRBJ1-2; maybe TRBD1 (5 bases). V was shortened by 5 bases and J by 4 bases, with 23 bases between the two germline ends. The germline gives CDR1 GTSNPN, CDR2 SVGIG (reference sequence). This CDR3 spans 16 amino acids. This chain's CDR3 is CAWAGWEEAGSYGYTF. CDR3 DNA sequence: TGTGCCTGGGCAGGGTGGGAGGAGGCAGGGAGCTATGGCTACACCTTC.

This clone was counted between two and nine times. The chain is built from TRBV5-1 and TRBJ2-1; 8 positions match TRBD1. This CDR3 has 15 amino acids. The junction had 7 bases not matched to a gene; V was cut back by 3 bases and J by 5 bases. CDR1 is SGHRS and CDR2 is YFSETQ in the germline V gene. The CDR3 DNA is TGCGCCAGCAGCTACGGAGACAGGGGAAACAATGAGCAGTTCTTC. Translated: CASSYGDRGNNEQFF.

V gene TRBV28 combines with J gene TRBJ2-7; D is uncertain. There are 15 residues in the CDR3. Germline assignment: CDR1 MDHEN and CDR2 SYDVKM. Trimming took 4 bases from V and 1 from J, leaving 14 bases between them. CDR3 sequence (DNA): TGTGCCAGCAGTTCAGCCCAAACAGTGTCCTACGAGCAGTACTTC. Protein: CASSSAQTVSYEQYF.

The chain carries TRBV9 and TRBJ2-1; TRBD2 matches 13 bases. The CDR3 extends over 17 amino acids. Germline-derived CDR1 and CDR2 are SGDLS and YYNGEE. The V gene end was trimmed by 3 bases and the J gene end by 6 bases; junction bases not matched to a gene: 9. The CDR3 sequence: CASSARTSGSERNEQFF. The CDR3 DNA follows: TGTGCCAGCAGCGCCCGGACTAGCGGGAGTGAGCGCAATGAGCAGTTCTTC.

J is TRBJ2-3 and V is TRBV5-6, with 7 nucleotides matching TRBD2. The V gene end was trimmed by 3 bases and the J gene end by 3 bases; junction bases not matched to a gene: 7. Germline CDR1 and CDR2: SGHDT and YYEEEE. The CDR3 extends over 15 amino acids. The CDR3 DNA reads TGTGCCAGCAGCTCCCGACTAGCTCCGACAGATACGCAGTATTTT. Its protein is CASSSRLAPTDTQYF.